The source of this T cell receptor beta chain is a study of T cell clusters in autoimmune cytopenias. Study-wide results and caveats: Physiological T cell clusters of healthy donors were apparently absent in primary autoimmune cytopenia patients. Compared with active autoimmune hepatitis patients, healthy donors showed almost three-fold more exclusive TRB clusters. TRB repertoire shifts in secondary cytopenia and chronic lymphocytic leukemia mostly reflected lymphoma, not autoimmunity. A dominant lymphoma-associated repertoire apparently masked the cluster-lack signature in secondary cytopenia versus chronic lymphocytic leukemia.

The CDR3 runs 15 residues. Germline CDR1 and CDR2: MNHEY and SMNVEV (reference sequence). TRB was amplified by touch-down multiplex PCR, primer pools A and B combined. TCRdb processed the multiplex PCR reads again and assigns one entry to each CDR3 protein, with no DNA. This repertoire includes 8,800 or so distinct CDR3 sequences. This clonotype counts as medium-sized (0.01 to 0.1%) by frequency. The antigen is not known. Each sample's input was roughly 250 ng genomic DNA, some 34,000 genome equivalents. This chain connects TRBV27 to TRBJ2-1. Sequencing used peripheral blood. The TCR originated in a human donor with an autoimmune cytopenia or autoimmune hepatitis (not recorded which). The CDR3 sequence: CASSIDRNPYNEQFF.